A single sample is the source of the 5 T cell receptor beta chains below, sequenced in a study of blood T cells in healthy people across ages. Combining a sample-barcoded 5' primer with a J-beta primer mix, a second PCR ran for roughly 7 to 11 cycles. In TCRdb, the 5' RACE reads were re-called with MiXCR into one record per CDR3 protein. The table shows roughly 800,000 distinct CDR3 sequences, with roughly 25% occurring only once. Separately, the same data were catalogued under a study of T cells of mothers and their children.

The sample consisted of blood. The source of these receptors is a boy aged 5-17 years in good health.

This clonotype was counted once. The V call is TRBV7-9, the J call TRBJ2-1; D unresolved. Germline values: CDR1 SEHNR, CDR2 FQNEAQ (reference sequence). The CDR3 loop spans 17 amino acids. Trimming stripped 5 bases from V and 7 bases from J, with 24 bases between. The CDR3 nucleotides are TGTGCCAGCAGCCTCGCTCTCAAGCAACCAAGTGAGAATGAGCAGTTCTTC. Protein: CASSLALKQPSENEQFF.

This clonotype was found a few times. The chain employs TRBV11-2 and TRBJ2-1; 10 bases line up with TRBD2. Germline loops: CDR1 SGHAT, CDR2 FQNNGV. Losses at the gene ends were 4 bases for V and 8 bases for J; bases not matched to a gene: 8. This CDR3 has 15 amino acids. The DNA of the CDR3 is TGTGCCAGCAGCTCAATAGCGGGAGGTAGGGATGAGCAGTTCTTC. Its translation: CASSSIAGGRDEQFF.

CDR3 DNA: TGTGCCAGCAGTTTATCGAAAGTAGCTACGACGGAGACCCAGTACTTC. Translating it yields CASSLSKVATTETQYF. The chain has TRBV27 and TRBJ2-5; the D is unclear. The germline V gene encodes CDR1 MNHEY and CDR2 SMNVEV (reference sequence). Between the trimmed V and J ends, which lost 0 bases and 5 bases, there was a span of 16 bases. CDR3 size: 16 residues.

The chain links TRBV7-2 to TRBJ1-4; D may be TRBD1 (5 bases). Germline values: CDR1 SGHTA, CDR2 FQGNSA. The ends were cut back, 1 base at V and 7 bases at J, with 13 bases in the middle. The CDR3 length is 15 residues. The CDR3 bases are TGTGCCAGCAGCTTAGACGGGGGGAAGGGTGAAAAACTGTTTTTT. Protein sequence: CASSLDGGKGEKLFF.

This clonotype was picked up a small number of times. CDR3 bases: TGTGCCAGCAGCCCAGGACTAGCGAAGGTCGACACCGGGGAGCTGTTTTTT. It specifies CASSPGLAKVDTGELFF. V usage is TRBV7-2 and J usage is TRBJ2-2, with TRBD2 matching 9 bases. The CDR3 consists of 17 residues. Germline V gives CDR1 SGHTA, CDR2 FQGNSA. The J segment lost 3 bases and the V segment lost 5 bases, leaving 10 bases of the junction unmatched.